This TCR beta chain was sequenced in a study of blood T cell repertoires in COVID-19. Study as a whole: The United States, Italy and Spain provided the acute and convalescent COVID-19 samples. From T cells, B-cell-depleted T cells, or PBMCs came the material, which was cDNA or gDNA.

In the original workflow: Nucleated cell number was recorded as an estimate derived from reference gene primer amplification. Here immunoSEQ multiplex PCR was the method, and the copy in TCRdb shows in-frame clones only, minus some. V and J calls and clone size are copied from that table; D and trimming were computed from the DNA. The table lists about 25,000 clones, approximately 91% of them singletons. CDR1 and CDR2 from the germline V gene are MGHRA and YSYEKL. This CDR3 region has 16 residues. Unmatched junction bases numbered 7, after V lost 3 bases and J lost 4 bases. The sequenced sample was peripheral blood. This sequence was found in a man in his sixties or seventies with active COVID-19. The genes are TRBV4-1 and TRBJ2-7, with 12 bases that match TRBD2. CDR3 DNA sequence: TGCGCCAGCAGCCAGAGGTCTAGCGGGGGGGTTTACGAGCAGTACTTC. Its translation: CASSQRSSGGVYEQYF.